These 6 T cell receptor beta chains were sequenced from one sample in a study of cytomegalovirus exposure and HLA in healthy donors. PCR primers comprised 60 Vbeta and 13 Jbeta primers. Assay used: immunoSEQ multiplex PCR; TCRdb lists only in-frame clones, some missing. The sample consists of roughly 120,000 clones, roughly 72% of them appearing once. The specimen sequenced was PBMCs. The source of these receptors is a woman aged 50 to 60 in good health and CMV-seropositive.

The rearrangement joins TRBV27 to TRBJ2-2; no definite D call. CDR1 and CDR2 (germline): MNHEY, SMNVEV (reference sequence). This CDR3 spans 13 amino acids. V was pared by 6 bases and J by 1 base, with 6 bases between. CDR3 residues: CASSLLNTGELFF. CDR3 in DNA: TGTGCCAGCAGCCTCCTGAACACCGGGGAGCTGTTTTTT.

J is TRBJ2-5 and V is TRBV5-4; tentative D call: TRBD2 (6 bases). The better agreement between TRBJ2-7 and the DNA end casts doubt on the J call. The CDR3 length is 14 residues. Germline V gene lookup returns CDR1 SGHNT and CDR2 YYREEE (reference sequence). This CDR3 is CASRAGTEPYEQYF. The DNA for the CDR3 is TGTGCCAGCAGGGCCGGGACTGAACCCTACGAGCAGTACTTC.

The V and J genes are TRBV6-4 and TRBJ2-3, with a possible D match to TRBD2 (6 bases). In germline, CDR1 is MRHNA, CDR2 SNTAGT. This CDR3 comprises 14 residues. Trimming stripped 8 bases from V and 5 bases from J, with 17 bases between. The CDR3 DNA follows: TGTGCCAGCCTGGGGGTAGCGGAAGGAGATACGCAGTATTTT. Translation gives CASLGVAEGDTQYF.

This chain connects TRBV7-8 to TRBJ1-3; D not certain. The germline CDR1 and CDR2 sequences are SGHVS and FQNEAQ. The CDR3 has 14 amino acids. Trimming stripped 5 bases from V and 4 bases from J, with 12 bases between. The DNA of the CDR3 is TGTGCCAGCAGCCCCAACCAACAAGGAAACACCATATATTTT. The encoded protein is CASSPNQQGNTIYF.

The chain recombines TRBV28 with TRBJ2-1; possibly TRBD1 for D (6 bases). This CDR3 is built from 12 residues. V lost 6 bases and J 4 bases, leaving 7 bases between the germline ends. From germline, CDR1 is MDHEN and CDR2 SYDVKM. CDR3 residues: CASRTGYNEQFF. For the CDR3, the DNA is TGTGCCAGCAGAACAGGGTACAATGAGCAGTTCTTC.

The V gene is TRBV6-5, the J gene TRBJ2-7; tentatively, D is TRBD1 (6 bases). The CDR3 runs 15 residues. Germline V gene sequence: CDR1 MNHEY, CDR2 SVGAGI. Trimming took 0 bases from V and 2 from J, leaving 11 bases between them. The CDR3 spells CASSYSQGPTYEQYF. The DNA of the CDR3 is TGTGCCAGCAGTTACTCACAGGGACCGACCTACGAGCAGTACTTC.